These 26 T cell receptor beta chains originate from one sample sequenced in a study of cytomegalovirus exposure and HLA in healthy donors. PCR used 60 Vbeta primers and 13 Jbeta primers. Assay: immunoSEQ multiplex PCR; the TCRdb copy retains only in-frame clones and omits some. There are around 250,000 clones in the sample; approximately 80% occur only once, and 8% lies in the top ten. The sequenced sample consisted of PBMCs. The source is a woman aged 55-70 years in good health and CMV-seropositive.

The gene calls are TRBV7-9 and TRBJ2-3, with 8 nucleotides matching TRBD2. The J segment lost 6 bases and the V segment lost 5 bases, leaving 4 bases of the junction unmatched. Germline V lookup: CDR1 SEHNR, CDR2 FQNEAQ (reference sequence). This CDR3 is 13 amino acids long. CDR3 protein: CASSQAGADTQYF. As DNA, the CDR3 is TGTGCCAGCAGCCAAGCGGGAGCGGATACGCAGTATTTT.

The chain carries TRBV7-9 and TRBJ2-1, with 10 positions matching TRBD2. This CDR3 has 15 residues. Germline V gives CDR1 SEHNR, CDR2 FQNEAQ (reference sequence). The V gene end was trimmed by 2 bases and the J gene end by 8 bases; junction bases not matched to a gene: 6. The CDR3 region has the DNA TGTGCCAGCAGCTTATGGGCTAGCGGGAGTCATGAGCAGTTCTTC. Translation gives CASSLWASGSHEQFF.

This clone has just a few counts. This chain links TRBV18 with TRBJ1-2; perhaps TRBD1 as D (6 bases). Per germline, CDR1 KGHSH and CDR2 LQKENI. V lost 0 bases to trimming and J lost 8 bases, with 19 bases between them. The CDR3 is made up of 16 amino acids. CDR3 in amino acids: CASSPPGTRSDGGYTF. CDR3 DNA sequence: TGTGCCAGCTCACCACCGGGGACACGGAGTGACGGGGGCTACACCTTC. The whole variable domain, remainder taken from reference TRBV18 and TRBJ1-2, is NAGVMQNPRHLVRRRGQEARLRCSPMKGHSHVYWYRQLPEEGLKFMVYLQKENIIDESGMPKERFSAEFPKEGPSILRIQQVVRGDSAAYFCASSPPGTRSDGGYTFGSGTRLTVV.

Worth noting for this clone: At the DNA level, this CDR3 is encoded by other sequences in the same sample as well. The chain employs TRBV29-1 and TRBJ1-2; D perhaps matches TRBD1 (5 bases). Germline V gene lookup returns CDR1 SQVTM and CDR2 ANQGSEA. The V gene lost 5 bases and the J gene lost 8 bases, with 18 bases spanning the gap. The CDR3 is 13 residues long. This chain's CDR3 is CSVLTQGTWGYTF. CDR3 bases: TGCAGCGTTTTAACGCAGGGAACGTGGGGCTACACCTTC.

The rearrangement joins TRBV2 to TRBJ2-3; no clear D. The CDR3 runs to 11 residues. Per the germline V gene, CDR1 is SNHLY and CDR2 is FYNNEI. With 7 bases removed from V and 5 bases from J, the gap between germline ends came to 7 bases. The CDR3: CASNYRDTQYF. The CDR3, as DNA: TGTGCCAGCAACTATAGAGATACGCAGTATTTT. Filled out from reference TRBV2 and TRBJ2-3, the complete variable domain reads EPEVTQTPSHQVTQMGQEVILRCVPISNHLYFYWYRQILGQKVEFLVSFYNNEISEKSEIFDDQFSVERPDGSNFTLKIRSTKLEDSAMYFCASNYRDTQYFGPGTRLTVL.

The genes are TRBV18 and TRBJ1-3; 11 bases line up with TRBD1. The V gene's germline CDR1 is KGHSH and CDR2 LQKENI. The junction had 5 bases not matched to a gene; V was cut back by 3 bases and J by 4 bases. The CDR3 covers 16 residues. CDR3: CASSPGTGGSGNTIYF. In DNA, the CDR3 is TGTGCCAGCTCACCCGGGACAGGGGGATCCGGAAACACCATATATTTT.

This clone was seen once. V is TRBV28 and J is TRBJ2-7; 9 positions match TRBD1. The CDR3 is 15 amino acids. CDR1 and CDR2 from the germline V gene are MDHEN and SYDVKM. V lost 7 bases and J lost 3; bases outside the gene matches: 10. CDR3 coding DNA: TGTGCCAGCATCCCTCCGGGACAGGGCGTCTACGAGCAGTACTTC. Protein product: CASIPPGQGVYEQYF. Variable domain in full (rest from reference TRBV28 and TRBJ2-7): DVKVTQSSRYLVKRTGEKVFLECVQDMDHENMFWYRQDPGLGLRLIYFSYDVKMKEKGDIPEGYSVSREKKERFSLILESASTNQTSMYLCASIPPGQGVYEQYFGPGTRLTVT.

This chain joins TRBV9 and TRBJ2-3, with a weak D call TRBD2 (5 bases). Germline values: CDR1 SGDLS, CDR2 YYNGEE. Trimming left V 5 bases short and J 6 bases short, with 22 bases between. The CDR3 is made up of 16 amino acids. CDR3 in DNA: TGTGCCAGCAGAGCGGCTGATGGAGCCTCCGGGGATACGCAGTATTTT. Translation: CASRAADGASGDTQYF.

The J gene is TRBJ2-2, the V gene TRBV9; D may be TRBD2 (5 bases). The ends were cut back, 4 bases at V and 7 bases at J, with 11 bases in the middle. CDR3 length: 13 amino acids. Germline V gene lookup returns CDR1 SGDLS and CDR2 YYNGEE. CDR3 sequence: CASSPMEVGELFF. CDR3 coding DNA: TGTGCCAGCAGCCCGATGGAGGTCGGGGAGCTGTTTTTT.

The chain couples TRBV19 to TRBJ2-7, with D perhaps matching TRBD1 (6 bases). Germline CDR1 is LNHDA and CDR2 is SQIVND (reference sequence). This CDR3 is 15 amino acids long. Deletions cut 6 bases from V and 0 bases from J, with 15 bases between. The CDR3 DNA reads TGTGCCAGTAGCCTTTTCCAAGGGGGCTCCTACGAGCAGTACTTC. Its protein product is CASSLFQGGSYEQYF.

The CDR3 loop reads CASSSGGVVETQYF. In nucleotides, the CDR3 is TGTGCCAGTAGTTCAGGGGGAGTCGTTGAGACCCAGTACTTC. The V gene is TRBV19, the J gene TRBJ2-5, with 7 bases identical to TRBD1. The V gene's germline CDR1 is LNHDA and CDR2 SQIVND (reference sequence). This CDR3 has 14 residues. V lost 5 bases and J lost 5; bases outside the gene matches: 8.

The V and J genes are TRBV2 and TRBJ2-5; D possibly corresponds to TRBD2 (5 bases). The V end lost 2 bases, the J end lost 5 bases, and 15 bases lay between the germline ends. The V gene's germline CDR1 is SNHLY and CDR2 FYNNEI. CDR3 length: 15 residues. CDR3 DNA: TGTGCCAGCAGTGAAAAGCGGCCAGAGTGGGAGACCCAGTACTTC. This gives the protein CASSEKRPEWETQYF. Full variable domain (outside the CDR3, taken from reference TRBV2 and TRBJ2-5): EPEVTQTPSHQVTQMGQEVILRCVPISNHLYFYWYRQILGQKVEFLVSFYNNEISEKSEIFDDQFSVERPDGSNFTLKIRSTKLEDSAMYFCASSEKRPEWETQYFGPGTRLLVL.

The chain employs TRBV28 and TRBJ1-3; D unclear. This CDR3 is 15 amino acids long. The germline V and J ends were trimmed by 1 base and 0 bases, with 7 bases remaining between them. CDR1 and CDR2 from the germline V gene are MDHEN and SYDVKM. CDR3 amino acids: CASSLSVISGNTIYF. The CDR3 region has the DNA TGTGCCAGCAGTTTATCCGTTATCTCTGGAAACACCATATATTTT.

This clone was seen a few times. The genes are TRBV28 and TRBJ1-1; tentatively, D is TRBD1 (5 bases). The CDR3 runs 16 residues. V was shortened by 6 bases and J by 0 bases, with 17 bases between the two germline ends. Germline CDR1 is MDHEN and CDR2 is SYDVKM. This CDR3 is CASSPGGAVVNTEAFF. In nucleotides, the CDR3 is TGTGCCAGCAGCCCGGGGGGAGCGGTGGTGAACACTGAAGCTTTCTTT.

The chain has TRBV9 and TRBJ2-7; 13 bases match TRBD2. The CDR3 loop spans 14 amino acids. V trimming: 5 bases; J trimming: 4 bases; junction bases outside the gene matches: 3. Germline-derived CDR1 and CDR2 are SGDLS and YYNGEE. Here the CDR3 DNA reads TGTGCCAGCAGTTGGACTAGCGGGGGTTACGAGCAGTACTTC. Residues: CASSWTSGGYEQYF. The entire variable domain, with the rest obtained from reference TRBV9 and TRBJ2-7, is as follows: DSGVTQTPKHLITATGQRVTLRCSPRSGDLSVYWYQQSLDQGLQFLIQYYNGEERAKGNILERFSAQQFPDLHSELNLSSLELGDSALYFCASSWTSGGYEQYFGPGTRLTVT.

A few counts support this clone. The genes are TRBV5-6 and TRBJ2-4, with 10 bases that match TRBD2. Germline-derived CDR1 and CDR2 are SGHDT and YYEEEE. The CDR3 runs 14 residues. J gave up 9 bases and V 2 bases, and 5 bases lay outside the gene matches. The DNA for the CDR3 is TGTGCCAGCAGCTTTTCGCTAGCGGGGGCCATTCAGTACTTC. This gives the protein CASSFSLAGAIQYF.

This sequence joins TRBV27 and TRBJ2-1; D gene unclear. Trimming cost V 2 bases and J 6 bases, with 8 bases left between them. The CDR3 has 13 residues. Germline V gene sequence: CDR1 MNHEY, CDR2 SMNVEV (reference sequence). The CDR3 region has the DNA TGTGCCAGCAGTTTAGAGGTCCTCAATGAGCAGTTCTTC. It yields the protein CASSLEVLNEQFF.

V and J are TRBV6-5 and TRBJ1-5; D is ambiguous. Trimming cost V 0 bases and J 8 bases, with 17 bases left between them. The CDR3 is 16 amino acids. Germline CDR1 is MNHEY and CDR2 is SVGAGI. The CDR3 protein is CASSYSRGLVTEPQHF. CDR3 DNA: TGTGCCAGCAGTTACTCGAGAGGTTTGGTTACTGAGCCCCAGCATTTT.

This clone was picked up one time. The chain couples TRBV6-1 to TRBJ1-2, with 10 positions matching TRBD1. Germline CDR1 MNHNS, CDR2 SASEGT. Trimming at V came to 7 bases and at J to 7 bases, leaving 12 bases not matched to a gene. The length of the CDR3 is 15 residues. The CDR3 sequence is CASIAGTGELGGYTF. The CDR3 bases are TGTGCCAGCATCGCCGGGACAGGGGAATTAGGTGGCTACACCTTC.

This clone turned up a few times. The gene calls are TRBV6-5 and TRBJ1-6; TRBD1 matches at 7 bases. Germline assignment: CDR1 MNHEY and CDR2 SVGAGI. The CDR3 has 14 residues. The ends lost 5 bases at V and 7 bases at J; junction bases unmatched: 5. This CDR3 reads CASSRGQTNSPLHF. The CDR3 region has the DNA TGTGCCAGCAGTAGGGGACAGACAAATTCACCCCTCCACTTT.

V and J are TRBV5-4 and TRBJ2-7, with D maybe TRBD2 (6 bases). Germline V gene sequence: CDR1 SGHNT, CDR2 YYREEE (reference sequence). Trimming pared 5 bases from V and 8 bases from J, leaving 20 bases between. This CDR3 has 14 residues. CDR3 sequence: CASRNGTPLGQQYF. The DNA of the CDR3 is TGTGCCAGCAGAAACGGGACTCCCTTGGGTCAGCAGTACTTC.

This rearrangement joins TRBV2 to TRBJ2-1; D is perhaps TRBD2 (6 bases). The CDR3 runs 16 residues. Germline assignment: CDR1 SNHLY and CDR2 FYNNEI. With 1 base removed from V and 2 bases from J, the gap between germline ends came to 12 bases. CDR3 sequence reads: CASSEVGGVAYNEQFF. In DNA, the CDR3 is TGTGCCAGCAGTGAAGTAGGAGGGGTCGCCTACAATGAGCAGTTCTTC. Filled out from reference TRBV2 and TRBJ2-1, the complete variable domain reads EPEVTQTPSHQVTQMGQEVILRCVPISNHLYFYWYRQILGQKVEFLVSFYNNEISEKSEIFDDQFSVERPDGSNFTLKIRSTKLEDSAMYFCASSEVGGVAYNEQFFGPGTRLTVL.

In the case of this clone: The junction and the germline gene differ at one end; a read error may be behind it. The chain carries TRBV18 and TRBJ1-2; D is ambiguous. CDR3 size: 14 residues. From germline, CDR1 is KGHSH and CDR2 LQKENI. DNA of the CDR3: TGTGCCAGCTCAATTAGTCCGGGTAACTATGGCTACGCCTTC. Amino acids: CASSISPGNYGYAF.

The CDR3 DNA is TGCGCCAGCAGCCCGGGACAGGGCGGAGAAACAGATACGCAGTATTTT. This gives the protein CASSPGQGGETDTQYF. The chain combines TRBV5-1 with TRBJ2-3; 9 positions agree with TRBD1. This CDR3 has 16 amino acids. The germline CDR1 and CDR2 sequences are SGHRS and YFSETQ. The ends lost 4 bases at V and 3 bases at J; junction bases unmatched: 9.

This clone has just one count. This chain connects TRBV18 to TRBJ1-2; D is perhaps TRBD1 (6 bases). The V gene lost 8 bases and the J gene lost 1 base, with 11 bases spanning the gap. This CDR3 contains 13 residues. Per germline, CDR1 KGHSH and CDR2 LQKENI. The CDR3 DNA is TGTGCCAGCGCGGCGGACAGTAACTATGGCTACACCTTC. It codes for CASAADSNYGYTF. Drawing the rest from reference TRBV18 and TRBJ1-2, the complete variable domain is NAGVMQNPRHLVRRRGQEARLRCSPMKGHSHVYWYRQLPEEGLKFMVYLQKENIIDESGMPKERFSAEFPKEGPSILRIQQVVRGDSAAYFCASAADSNYGYTFGSGTRLTVV.

As regards this clone: In the same sample, other DNA sequences code for this CDR3. The rearrangement links TRBV9 to TRBJ1-1; D gene uncertain. CDR3 length: 12 residues. Per the germline V gene, CDR1 is SGDLS and CDR2 is YYNGEE. Trimming stripped 0 bases from V and 5 bases from J, with 5 bases between. In DNA form, the CDR3 reads TGTGCCAGCAGCGTAGGAGGGACTGAAGCTTTCTTT. Its translation is CASSVGGTEAFF. The full variable domain, in which reference TRBV9 and TRBJ1-1 provide the parts outside the CDR3, is DSGVTQTPKHLITATGQRVTLRCSPRSGDLSVYWYQQSLDQGLQFLIQYYNGEERAKGNILERFSAQQFPDLHSELNLSSLELGDSALYFCASSVGGTEAFFGQGTRLTVV.